The 21 T cell receptor beta chains below come from one sample, sequenced in a study of post-analysis software for immune sequencing data. Study results and limitations: Patients used about 5 TRBV segments, including TRBV5-6, TRBV5-1 and TRBV20-1, more often than controls.

These receptors have no known antigen. Each TCR beta cDNA library carried unique molecular identifiers. TCRdb recomputed calls from the PCR reads with MiXCR, one row per CDR3 protein. Of hundreds of thousands of distinct CDR3 sequences in the sample, more than 50% were seen once. Sample: blood. Receptor source: a girl aged 2 to 9 with multiple sclerosis.

The rearrangement joins TRBV5-1 to TRBJ1-1, with D perhaps TRBD1 (6 bases). V was pared by 3 bases and J by 6 bases, with 15 bases between. CDR3 size: 14 residues. CDR1 and CDR2 from the germline V gene are SGHRS and YFSETQ. CDR3 DNA: TGCGCCAGCAGCTACGCGGGGGGGCTGGCTGAAGCTTTCTTT. It encodes CASSYAGGLAEAFF. Based on the CDR3 plus reference TRBV5-1 and TRBJ1-1, the full variable domain is KAGVTQTPRYLIKTRGQQVTLSCSPISGHRSVSWYQQTPGQGLQFLFEYFSETQRNKGNFPGRFSGRQFSNSRSEMNVSTLELGDSALYLCASSYAGGLAEAFFGQGTRLTVV.

This clonotype came up a few times. The rearrangement joins TRBV3-1 to TRBJ2-7, with 8 positions matching TRBD2. The germline V gene encodes CDR1 LGHDT and CDR2 YNNKEL (reference sequence). The V segment lost 7 bases and the J segment 3 bases; nucleotides outside the gene matches: 5. The CDR3 covers 13 residues. The CDR3 sequence: CASIREGSYEQYF. CDR3 in DNA: TGTGCCAGCATCCGGGAGGGGAGCTACGAGCAGTACTTC.

As regards this clonotype: The junction differs from germline at one of its ends, possibly a read error. The chain carries TRBV9 and TRBJ1-1, with 9 bases identical to TRBD1. The CDR3 runs 16 residues. Germline CDR1 is SGDLS and CDR2 is YYNGEE. CDR3 DNA: TGTGACAGCAGCGTACTAACGGGACAGGGACCCACTGAAGCTTTCTTT. It specifies CDSSVLTGQGPTEAFF.

This chain uses TRBV21-1 with TRBJ2-7. TRBV21-1 counts as a pseudogene. The CDR3 spans 13 residues. CDR3 sequence (DNA): TGTGCCAGCAGCAAAGGCTCCAGGTACGAGCAGTACTTC. This translates into CASSKGSRYEQYF.

This sequence joins TRBV20-1 and TRBJ2-7; D not resolved. There are 14 residues in the CDR3. Per germline, CDR1 DFQATT and CDR2 SNEGSKA (reference sequence). With 3 bases removed from V and 1 base from J, the gap between germline ends came to 13 bases. The CDR3, as DNA: TGCAGTGCTAGGTCCCGTACTCAATCCTACGAGCAGTACTTC. Its protein product is CSARSRTQSYEQYF.

This rearrangement joins TRBV10-3 to TRBJ2-7; TRBD1 is a possible D gene (6 bases). Trimming removed 7 bases at V and 2 bases at J, with 12 bases between. The CDR3 is 13 residues long. Per germline, CDR1 ENHRY and CDR2 SYGVKD. Written as DNA, the CDR3 is TGTGCCATCATCAGGGGAAGGGCCTACGAGCAGTACTTC. Protein sequence: CAIIRGRAYEQYF.

Only a few counts were recorded for this clonotype. The rearrangement uses TRBV15 and TRBJ2-6; D unclear. Germline V gives CDR1 LNHNV, CDR2 YYDKDF (reference sequence). This CDR3 spans 18 amino acids. Trimming took off 0 bases at V and 2 bases at J, with 14 bases between the two ends. The CDR3: CATSRDPVMKTGANVLTF. In nucleotides, the CDR3 is TGTGCCACCAGCAGAGATCCAGTAATGAAGACTGGGGCCAACGTCCTGACTTTC. The full variable domain, in which reference TRBV15 and TRBJ2-6 provide the parts outside the CDR3, is DAMVIQNPRYQVTQFGKPVTLSCSQTLNHNVMYWYQQKSSQAPKLLFHYYDKDFNNEADTPDNFQSRRPNTSFCFLDIRSPGLGDTAMYLCATSRDPVMKTGANVLTFGAGSRLTVL.

This clonotype was counted between two and nine times. The V and J genes are TRBV29-1 and TRBJ2-1, with TRBD2 matching over 9 bases. V was pared by 6 bases and J by 7 bases, with 10 bases of the junction left unmatched. This CDR3 comprises 14 residues. Germline V CDR1 and CDR2: SQVTM, ANQGSEA. The chain's CDR3 is CSVSFGLAGNEQFF. The CDR3 bases are TGCAGCGTCTCGTTTGGGCTAGCGGGAAATGAGCAGTTCTTC.

The chain couples TRBV6-2 or TRBV6-3 to TRBJ1-6; D is undetermined. Germline lookup yields CDR1 MNHEY and CDR2 SVGEGT. This CDR3 region has 14 residues. Trimming stripped 5 bases from V and 4 bases from J, with 9 bases between. Here the CDR3 reads CASSKTEYNSPLHF. Written as DNA, the CDR3 is TGTGCCAGCAGTAAGACTGAGTATAATTCACCCCTCCACTTT.

This rearrangement joins TRBV5-1 to TRBJ2-1; TRBD2 aligns across 13 bases. Germline CDR1 is SGHRS and CDR2 is YFSETQ. The CDR3 has 18 amino acids. The trim removed 4 bases at V and 2 bases at J, leaving 9 bases unmatched. CDR3 amino acids: CASSARLAGGTTYNEQFF. The CDR3 nucleotides read TGCGCCAGCAGCGCCAGACTAGCGGGAGGCACCACCTACAATGAGCAGTTCTTC.

This chain joins TRBV7-3 and TRBJ2-1, with a tentative D call TRBD2 (6 bases). The CDR3 length is 13 residues. Trimming cost V 2 bases and J 9 bases, with 11 bases left between them. The germline CDR1 and CDR2 sequences are SGHTA and FQGTGA. The CDR3 nucleotides are TGTGCCAGCAGCTTATCTAGCGTGGGTGAGCAGTTCTTC. Translated, it gives CASSLSSVGEQFF.

In its sample, this clonotype was seen a few times. The chain couples TRBV25-1 to TRBJ2-4, with D possibly being TRBD1 (6 bases). The V gene lost 5 bases and the J gene lost 4 bases, with 15 bases spanning the gap. The germline V gene encodes CDR1 MGHDK and CDR2 SYGVNS. The CDR3 covers 15 residues. The CDR3 coding sequence is TGTGCCAGCAGTCTCTTCCGGACAGATAAAAACATTCAGTACTTC. This gives the protein CASSLFRTDKNIQYF. Using reference TRBV25-1 and TRBJ2-4 for the parts outside the CDR3, the full variable domain is EADIYQTPRYLVIGTGKKITLECSQTMGHDKMYWYQQDPGMELHLIHYSYGVNSTEKGDLSSESTVSRIRTEHFPLTLESARPSHTSQYLCASSLFRTDKNIQYFGAGTRLSVL.

The chain joins TRBV20-1 to TRBJ1-2, with D maybe TRBD1 (6 bases). Between the trimmed V and J ends, which lost 5 bases and 8 bases, there was a span of 24 bases. This CDR3 is 15 amino acids long. Germline V gene sequence: CDR1 DFQATT, CDR2 SNEGSKA (reference sequence). The CDR3 is CSAGRGPGGPGGYTF. The DNA for the CDR3 is TGCAGTGCTGGCAGGGGACCCGGCGGCCCGGGCGGCTACACCTTC.

There are a few counts of this clonotype. This chain links TRBV4-3 with TRBJ1-2; 8 bases line up with TRBD1. V lost 1 base and J lost 4; bases outside the gene matches: 2. The CDR3 sequence is 14 residues long. Germline V gives CDR1 LGHNA, CDR2 YSLEER. CDR3 in DNA: TGCGCCAGCAGCCAAGGGACAGGGTCCTATGGCTACACCTTC. It codes for CASSQGTGSYGYTF.

J is TRBJ2-3 and V is TRBV27, with 11 bases fitting TRBD2. There are 15 residues in the CDR3. Germline CDR1 and CDR2: MNHEY and SMNVEV (reference sequence). V shed 4 bases and J 6 bases; nucleotides not matched to a gene: 6. CDR3 region: CASSWLAGGPDTQYF. For the CDR3, the DNA is TGTGCCAGCAGTTGGTTAGCGGGGGGGCCGGATACGCAGTATTTT.

V usage is TRBV20-1 and J usage is TRBJ2-3; the D is unclear. CDR1 and CDR2 from the germline V gene are DFQATT and SNEGSKA (reference sequence). The CDR3 extends over 15 amino acids. The V end lost 5 bases, the J end lost 6 bases, and 21 bases lay between the germline ends. In nucleotides, the CDR3 is TGCAGTGCTTTCGGACCCCAGGTTTCGTCTGATACGCAGTATTTT. It translates to CSAFGPQVSSDTQYF.

The chain has TRBV28 and TRBJ2-7; TRBD1 is a possible D gene (6 bases). This CDR3 is 12 amino acids long. Per the germline V gene, CDR1 is MDHEN and CDR2 is SYDVKM. V was cut by 8 bases and J by 3 bases, with 11 bases left in between. DNA of the CDR3: TGTGCCAGCCAACAGACAGGCTACGAGCAGTACTTC. Translation gives CASQQTGYEQYF.

As to this clonotype: The junction shows a germline mismatch at one end, possibly a read error. The chain combines TRBV5-1 with TRBJ2-3; D unclear. The CDR3 is 12 residues long. Per germline, CDR1 SGHRS and CDR2 YFSETQ. The CDR3 spells CASSLHGDTQYF. CDR3 sequence (DNA): TGTGCCAGCAGTTTACACGGGGATACGCAGTATTTT.

This chain's CDR3 is CASSGLHFTDTQYF. CDR3 DNA sequence: TGTGCCAGCAGTGGGCTCCACTTCACAGATACGCAGTATTTT. The chain uses TRBV2 and TRBJ2-3; no firm D call. V lost 4 bases and J lost 2, with 10 bases in between. Looked up from germline, CDR1 is SNHLY and CDR2 is FYNNEI. The CDR3 length is 14 residues.

This clonotype has a handful of counts. V gene TRBV4-1 combines with J gene TRBJ2-5, with 7 bases lining up with TRBD1. In germline, CDR1 is MGHRA, CDR2 YSYEKL. Germline trimming cut 0 bases from V and 3 bases from J; bases unmatched to any gene: 10. The CDR3 has 17 residues. The CDR3 loop is CASSQDLTGTLEETQYF. The CDR3, as DNA: TGCGCCAGCAGCCAAGATTTGACAGGGACCCTTGAAGAGACCCAGTACTTC.

The chain carries TRBV29-1 and TRBJ1-2; 8 nucleotides agree with TRBD1. Germline CDR1 and CDR2: SQVTM and ANQGSEA. This CDR3 has 13 amino acids. V shed 4 bases and J 7 bases; nucleotides not matched to a gene: 8. The CDR3 bases are TGCAGCGTTGGACAGGGGAATCTAGTTGGCTACACCTTC. The encoded protein is CSVGQGNLVGYTF.